This T cell receptor (beta chain) is drawn from a study of CD8 T cell repertoires and HIV-1 epitope variants. Study information: An uncultured baseline aliquot held 1M T cells. Study-level results: The TAALDMSHF plasma variant had no responses, unlike KF9 (roughly 5 clonotypes) and HW9 (one).

Clones were read by immunoSEQ multiplex PCR, and TCRdb kept only the in-frame ones, dropping some. This sample has a few thousand clones; around two thirds occur once, and the top ten carry 30% to 50%. CDR3 size: 16 residues. The V gene's germline CDR1 is MNHEY and CDR2 SVGAGI. V was pared by 0 bases and J by 1 base, with 12 bases between. This clone has only one observation. Its antigen remains unknown. This sequence was found in a male donor with HIV. This chain joins TRBV6-5 and TRBJ2-5; D possibly corresponds to TRBD2 (7 bases). Sequences were obtained from cultured CD8+ T cells derived from PBMCs. This CDR3 reads CASSYSGGAVQETQYF. DNA of the CDR3: TGTGCCAGCAGTTACTCAGGGGGGGCCGTCCAAGAGACCCAGTACTTC.